This T cell receptor (beta chain) was recorded in a study of human T cells and chemical hapten exposure. Germline CDR1 is MDHEN and CDR2 is SYDVKM. The CDR3 has 12 amino acids. The V end lost 5 bases, the J end lost 3 bases, and 7 bases lay between the germline ends. TCRdb passed the RACE reads through MiXCR, listing each CDR3 protein once. The table has 45,000 to 60,000 distinct CDR3 sequences, 9.5% to 15% seen once; the top ten hold 2% to 3%. Noted time point: patch test 3, about 24 weeks after DPC sensitization. Treatment reported: therapeutic diphenylcyclopropenone sensitization with weekly scalp DPC. This clonotype was seen just once.

V usage is TRBV28 and J usage is TRBJ1-2; D possibly corresponds to TRBD1 (5 bases). The receptor was derived from a man aged 25-45 years with alopecia areata. Some clones in this sample may be carry-over from other donors' samples. The sequenced sample was whole blood, obtained in connection with sensitization to the hapten diphenylcyclopropenone (DPC). CDR3 region: CASSTTDYGYTF. In DNA form, the CDR3 reads TGTGCCAGCAGTACGACAGACTATGGCTACACCTTC.